This TCR beta chain was retrieved from a study of blood T cells in healthy people across ages. Regarding this clonotype: The antigen remains unidentified.

With a J-beta primer mix and a sample-barcoded 5' primer, a second PCR ran roughly 6 to 12 cycles. TCRdb reprocessed the 5' RACE reads with MiXCR, giving one entry per CDR3 protein. The sample gives 2 million or so distinct CDR3 sequences, around 48% of which show up once; approximately 2.1% is in the top ten. The study, taken as a whole, reports: Greater diversity and more naive CD4+ cells were seen in long-lived donors than in aged donors.

Germline assignment: CDR1 SGHTA and CDR2 FQGNSA. V was pared by 5 bases and J by 0 bases, with 8 bases between. The CDR3 is 15 amino acids. The chain carries TRBV7-2 and TRBJ2-6; D is ambiguous. What was sequenced was blood. This clonotype was obtained from a woman in her 40s in good health. DNA for the CDR3: TGTGCCAGCAGCAGGAGCCACTCTGGGGCCAACGTCCTGACTTTC. This gives the protein CASSRSHSGANVLTF.